This is a list of T cell receptor beta chains from one sample in a study of regulatory T cells in long-lasting Graves disease. Via MiXCR, TCRdb re-called the multiplex PCR reads, giving one row per CDR3 protein. Found here are hundreds of thousands of distinct CDR3 sequences, 15% to 20% of them singletons; the top ten hold roughly 25%. The same sample was also used in a study of T cells in Graves' hyperthyroidism and ophthalmopathy.

Sequenced material: peripheral blood mononuclear cells (PBMCs), taken at new diagnosis, from a patient treated with antithyroid drugs. These receptors all come from a woman in her forties or fifties with Graves disease. CDR3s include the opening cysteine and the closing phenylalanine or tryptophan. A D gene is named only where the DNA matches it firmly. Where a row states a size, it is once, few, many or the class of an expanded clone; other rows omit it.

size: NA; J: TRBJ2-3; V: TRBV15; D: NA; CDR3: CATRWQGSTDTQYF; DNA: TGTGCCACCCGTTGGCAGGGTAGCACAGATACGCAGTATTTT
size: NA; J: TRBJ1-2; V: TRBV4-1; D: TRBD1; CDR3: CASSHPGQEIYGYTF; DNA: TGCGCCAGCAGCCATCCCGGACAGGAAATCTATGGCTACACCTTC
size: many; J: TRBJ2-7; V: TRBV10-3; D: TRBD1; CDR3: CAISESRTGASYEQYF; DNA: TGTGCCATCAGTGAGTCCCGGACAGGGGCTTCCTACGAGCAGTACTTC
size: few; J: TRBJ2-3; V: TRBV20-1; D: NA; CDR3: CSAAGPWTDTQYF; DNA: TGCAGTGCTGCCGGGCCGTGGACAGATACGCAGTATTTT
size: few; J: TRBJ2-1; V: TRBV10-3; D: TRBD2; CDR3: CAISESYGGAYNEQFF; DNA: TGTGCCATCAGTGAGTCGTATGGGGGGGCCTACAATGAGCAGTTCTTC
size: NA; J: TRBJ1-4; V: TRBV19; D: TRBD1; CDR3: CASRHSGQGEKLFF; DNA: TGTGCCAGTAGGCACTCCGGACAGGGAGAAAAACTGTTTTTT
size: few; J: TRBJ1-3; V: TRBV10-3; D: NA; CDR3: CAISVTGNTGNTIYF; DNA: TGTGCCATCAGTGTAACAGGGAACACTGGAAACACCATATATTTT
size: many; J: TRBJ2-1; V: TRBV2; D: TRBD2; CDR3: CASSLIHTLAGGPGEQFF; DNA: TGTGCCAGCAGCTTGATCCACACACTAGCGGGGGGGCCAGGTGAGCAGTTCTTC
size: many; J: TRBJ1-1; V: TRBV2; D: NA; CDR3: CASSEGPRNTEAFF; DNA: TGTGCCAGCAGTGAAGGCCCAAGAAACACTGAAGCTTTCTTT
size: many; J: TRBJ2-5; V: TRBV11-2; D: NA; CDR3: CASSPGREKTQYF; DNA: TGTGCCAGCAGCCCGGGACGCGAAAAGACCCAGTACTTC
size: many; J: TRBJ1-2; V: TRBV20-1; D: NA; CDR3: CSARRESYGYTF; DNA: TGCAGTGCTCGCCGGGAGTCCTATGGCTACACCTTC
size: NA; J: TRBJ1-2; V: TRBV25-1; D: NA; CDR3: CASSGGGYAPNYGYTF; DNA: TGTGCCAGCAGTGGAGGCGGTTACGCGCCAAACTATGGCTACACCTTC
size: many; J: TRBJ2-7; V: TRBV12-3/TRBV12-4; D: TRBD1; CDR3: CASSPTLGQGPYEQYF; DNA: TGTGCCAGCAGTCCGACCCTAGGACAGGGGCCCTACGAGCAGTACTTC
size: NA; J: TRBJ2-1; V: TRBV7-6; D: TRBD2; CDR3: CASGPRLAGGTSYNEQFF; DNA: TGTGCCAGCGGCCCGCGACTAGCGGGGGGTACCTCCTACAATGAGCAGTTCTTC
size: many; J: TRBJ1-6; V: TRBV28; D: NA; CDR3: CASNTASFSYNSPLHF; DNA: TGTGCCAGCAATACGGCCTCCTTCTCCTATAATTCACCCCTCCACTTT
size: few; J: TRBJ1-2; V: TRBV6-9; D: NA; CDR3: CASSYSGGLSYGYTF; DNA: TGTGCCAGCAGTTACTCCGGGGGTCTAAGCTATGGCTACACCTTC
size: many; J: TRBJ1-4; V: TRBV6-5; D: NA; CDR3: CASSYARDGGGEKLFF; DNA: TGTGCCAGCAGTTATGCCCGAGATGGGGGCGGAGAAAAACTGTTTTTT
size: many; J: TRBJ2-3; V: TRBV11-3; D: NA; CDR3: CASSLVRGKPTDTQYF; DNA: TGTGCCAGCAGCTTAGTTCGAGGGAAACCCACAGATACGCAGTATTTT
size: once; J: TRBJ2-7; V: TRBV5-5; D: NA; CDR3: CASSRQSAYEQYF; DNA: TGTGCCAGCAGTCGGCAGTCCGCCTACGAGCAGTACTTC
size: NA; J: TRBJ1-6; V: TRBV28; D: NA; CDR3: CASTFWGAEGWGDSPLHF; DNA: TGTGCCAGCACTTTTTGGGGAGCCGAGGGGTGGGGTGATTCACCCCTCCACTTT
size: many; J: TRBJ2-1; V: TRBV2; D: TRBD1; CDR3: CASSESRGPNEQFF; DNA: TGTGCCAGCAGTGAATCCAGGGGGCCGAATGAGCAGTTCTTC
size: many; J: TRBJ1-2; V: TRBV2; D: NA; CDR3: CASRAGTSNYGYTF; DNA: TGTGCCAGCAGGGCCGGGACTTCTAACTATGGCTACACCTTC
size: many; J: TRBJ1-2; V: TRBV5-8; D: NA; CDR3: CASSLNRLGYGYTF; DNA: TGTGCCAGCAGCTTAAACAGGTTGGGCTATGGCTACACCTTC
size: many; J: TRBJ1-4; V: TRBV12-3/TRBV12-4; D: NA; CDR3: CASSPSGVNLFF; DNA: TGTGCCAGCAGTCCCTCCGGGGTAAACCTGTTTTTT
size: NA; J: TRBJ2-2; V: TRBV7-3; D: NA; CDR3: CASSSTGPGELFF; DNA: TGTGCCAGCAGCTCCACAGGGCCCGGGGAGCTGTTTTTT
size: few; J: TRBJ1-1; V: TRBV20-1; D: TRBD1; CDR3: CSARDSGQGPYTEAFF; DNA: TGCAGTGCTAGAGATAGTGGACAGGGGCCTTACACTGAAGCTTTCTTT
size: few; J: TRBJ2-7; V: TRBV6-1; D: NA; CDR3: CASRPLGAARDEQYF; DNA: TGTGCCAGCCGCCCGTTGGGGGCGGCCCGGGACGAGCAGTACTTC
size: many; J: TRBJ2-3; V: TRBV2; D: NA; CDR3: CACIQGTGTDTQYF; DNA: TGTGCCTGTATCCAGGGTACGGGCACAGATACGCAGTATTTT
size: few; J: TRBJ2-5; V: TRBV29-1; D: TRBD1; CDR3: CSVATGTGFRETQYF; DNA: TGCAGCGTTGCTACCGGGACAGGGTTTCGAGAGACCCAGTACTTC
size: NA; J: TRBJ2-5; V: TRBV5-1; D: NA; CDR3: CASSLRTSRIETQYF; DNA: TGCGCCAGCAGCTTGCGGACGAGTCGGATAGAGACCCAGTACTTC
size: NA; J: TRBJ2-1; V: TRBV7-9; D: TRBD2; CDR3: CASSPPGVAGDIYNEQFF; DNA: TGTGCCAGCAGCCCACCAGGAGTTGCGGGGGATATCTACAATGAGCAGTTCTTC
size: few; J: TRBJ2-2; V: TRBV13; D: NA; CDR3: CASSLEVGLTGELFF; DNA: TGTGCCAGCAGCTTAGAAGTTGGCTTAACCGGGGAGCTGTTTTTT
size: many; J: TRBJ1-1; V: TRBV6-1; D: NA; CDR3: CASRTGTEAFF; DNA: TGTGCCAGCAGGACGGGCACTGAAGCTTTCTTT
size: NA; J: TRBJ2-3; V: TRBV20-1; D: TRBD2; CDR3: CSARDGGGSNTQYF; DNA: TGCAGTGCTAGAGATGGTGGCGGGAGTAATACGCAGTATTTT
size: NA; J: TRBJ2-5; V: TRBV20-1; D: TRBD2; CDR3: CSARGGGAGGPKETQYF; DNA: TGCAGTGCTAGAGGAGGAGGAGCGGGGGGGCCTAAAGAGACCCAGTACTTC
size: many; J: TRBJ1-6; V: TRBV18; D: NA; CDR3: CASSPPSGSRSPLHF; DNA: TGTGCCAGCTCACCACCGTCTGGGTCCAGATCACCCCTCCACTTT
size: few; J: TRBJ2-3; V: TRBV30; D: NA; CDR3: CAWSVGGDTDTQYF; DNA: TGTGCCTGGAGTGTAGGGGGGGATACAGATACGCAGTATTTT
size: many; J: TRBJ1-1; V: TRBV7-9; D: NA; CDR3: CASRDQGNTEAFF; DNA: TGTGCCAGCCGGGACCAAGGGAACACTGAAGCTTTCTTT
size: NA; J: TRBJ2-3; V: TRBV9; D: TRBD2; CDR3: CASTKTSGGAGRDTQYF; DNA: TGTGCCAGCACCAAAACAAGCGGGGGGGCCGGGAGAGATACGCAGTATTTT
size: many; J: TRBJ2-1; V: TRBV2; D: TRBD1; CDR3: CASSKTGNEQFF; DNA: TGTGCCAGCAGCAAGACAGGGAATGAGCAGTTCTTC
size: many; J: TRBJ1-4; V: TRBV27; D: NA; CDR3: CASRLGEEKLFF; DNA: TGTGCCAGCCGTTTGGGGGAGGAAAAACTGTTTTTT
size: NA; J: TRBJ1-4; V: TRBV7-9; D: TRBD1; CDR3: CASSSISAPGQGNEKLFF; DNA: TGTGCCAGCAGCTCCATCTCCGCCCCGGGACAGGGGAATGAAAAACTGTTTTTT